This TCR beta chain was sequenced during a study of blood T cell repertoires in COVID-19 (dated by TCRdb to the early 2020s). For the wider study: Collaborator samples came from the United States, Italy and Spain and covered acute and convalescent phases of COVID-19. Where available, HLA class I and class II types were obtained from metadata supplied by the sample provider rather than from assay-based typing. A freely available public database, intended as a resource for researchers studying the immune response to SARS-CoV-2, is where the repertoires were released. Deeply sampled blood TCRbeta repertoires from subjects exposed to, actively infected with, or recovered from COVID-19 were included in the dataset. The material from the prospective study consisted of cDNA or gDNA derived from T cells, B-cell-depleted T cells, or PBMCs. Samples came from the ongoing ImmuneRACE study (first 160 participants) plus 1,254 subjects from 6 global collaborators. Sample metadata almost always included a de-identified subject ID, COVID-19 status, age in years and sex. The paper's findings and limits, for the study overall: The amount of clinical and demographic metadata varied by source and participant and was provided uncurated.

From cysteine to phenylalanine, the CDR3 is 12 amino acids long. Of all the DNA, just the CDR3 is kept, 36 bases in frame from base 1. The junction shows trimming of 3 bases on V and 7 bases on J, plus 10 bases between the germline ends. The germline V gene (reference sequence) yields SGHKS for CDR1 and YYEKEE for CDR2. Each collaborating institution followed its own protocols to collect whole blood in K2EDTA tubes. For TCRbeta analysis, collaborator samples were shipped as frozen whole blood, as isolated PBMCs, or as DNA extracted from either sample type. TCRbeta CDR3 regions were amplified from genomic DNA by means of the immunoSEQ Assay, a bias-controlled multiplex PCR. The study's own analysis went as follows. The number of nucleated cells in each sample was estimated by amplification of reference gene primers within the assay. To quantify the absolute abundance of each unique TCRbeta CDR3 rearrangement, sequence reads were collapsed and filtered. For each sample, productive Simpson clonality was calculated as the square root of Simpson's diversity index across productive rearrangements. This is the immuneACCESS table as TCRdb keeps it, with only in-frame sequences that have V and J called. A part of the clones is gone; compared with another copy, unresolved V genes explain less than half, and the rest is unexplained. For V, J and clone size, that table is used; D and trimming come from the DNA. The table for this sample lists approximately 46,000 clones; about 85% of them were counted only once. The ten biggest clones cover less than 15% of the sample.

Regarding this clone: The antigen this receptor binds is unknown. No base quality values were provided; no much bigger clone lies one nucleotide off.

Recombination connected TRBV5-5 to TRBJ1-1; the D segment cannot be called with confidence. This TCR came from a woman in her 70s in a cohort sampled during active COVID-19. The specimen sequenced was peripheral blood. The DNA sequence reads TGTGCCAGCAGCTGGGGAGGAAGTGAAGCTTTCTTT. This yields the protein CASSWGGSEAFF. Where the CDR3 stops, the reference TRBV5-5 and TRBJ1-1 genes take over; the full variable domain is DAGVTQSPTHLIKTRGQQVTLRCSPISGHKSVSWYQQVLGQGPQFIFQYYEKEERGRGNFPDRFSARQFPNYSSELNVNALLLGDSALYLCASSWGGSEAFFGQGTRLTVV.